One sample yielded the 22 T cell receptor beta chains listed below, sequenced in a study of technical replicates of blood from several donors. This table comes from immunoSEQ multiplex PCR, and its TCRdb copy is limited to in-frame clones, with some not included. The data contain roughly 100,000 clones, approximately 96% of them singletons. Sequencing was carried out using T cells isolated from PBMCs. Receptor source: a human donor in good health.

The count of this clone is one. V gene TRBV28 combines with J gene TRBJ2-1; 11 nucleotides line up with TRBD2. J lost 3 bases, V lost 3 bases, and 10 bases had no gene match. CDR1 MDHEN and CDR2 SYDVKM come from the germline V gene. The CDR3 is made up of 18 amino acids. The CDR3 reads CASSFIAMGLADYNEQFF. The CDR3 DNA follows: TGTGCCAGCAGTTTCATCGCTATGGGACTAGCGGACTACAATGAGCAGTTCTTC.

The rearrangement uses TRBV7-9 and TRBJ2-1, with TRBD1 as a possible D gene (5 bases). The CDR3 sequence is 16 residues long. V dropped 4 bases and J dropped 2 bases, with 15 bases sitting between them. The V gene's germline CDR1 is SEHNR and CDR2 FQNEAQ (reference sequence). The CDR3 DNA reads TGTGCCAGCAGCTCCCGAAAGGACACGGCCTACAATGAGCAGTTCTTC. Translation: CASSSRKDTAYNEQFF.

This chain joins TRBV29-1 and TRBJ2-4; the D is unclear. V was clipped by 5 bases and J by 1 base, with 9 bases between them. The CDR3 extends over 13 amino acids. Germline CDR1 reads SQVTM; CDR2 reads ANQGSEA. CDR3 protein: CSVMLRAKNIQYF. DNA for the CDR3: TGCAGCGTTATGCTCCGGGCCAAAAACATTCAGTACTTC.

The CDR3 DNA is TGTGCCAGCACGGTGGGACTAGCGGGAGGAGAGAATGAGCAGTTCTTC. Translation: CASTVGLAGGENEQFF. The chain uses TRBV21-1 and TRBJ2-1; TRBD2 was called by the table and not checked on the DNA. TRBV21-1 is labeled a pseudogene. The CDR3 length is 16 residues.

The V call is TRBV28, the J call TRBJ2-7; the match to TRBD1 covers 8 bases. From germline, CDR1 is MDHEN and CDR2 SYDVKM. The CDR3 has 17 amino acids. V was clipped by 3 bases and J by 5 bases; unmatched bases: 15. The CDR3 here is CASSFRRVAQGANEQYF. The CDR3 bases are TGTGCCAGCAGTTTCCGTCGGGTTGCGCAGGGGGCGAACGAGCAGTACTTC.

DNA for the CDR3: TGTGCCAGCAGTGACACTCGGACAGGCCCGAGGACAGATACGCAGTATTTT. Protein sequence: CASSDTRTGPRTDTQYF. The chain is built from TRBV2 and TRBJ2-3; TRBD1 matches 7 bases. The CDR3 totals 17 residues. V shed 3 bases and J 3 bases; nucleotides not matched to a gene: 12. The germline V gene has CDR1 SNHLY and CDR2 FYNNEI.

The CDR3 spells CASSPNLSSGQYF. CDR3 sequence (DNA): TGTGCCAGCAGCCCGAATTTGAGCTCCGGGCAGTACTTC. The chain is built from TRBV7-3 and TRBJ2-7, with D uncertain. The germline V and J ends were trimmed by 5 bases and 9 bases, with 17 bases remaining between them. Looked up from germline, CDR1 is SGHTA and CDR2 is FQGTGA. The length of the CDR3 is 13 residues.

This chain connects TRBV4-2 to TRBJ2-6; 10 bases map to TRBD1. The CDR3 is 17 amino acids. The V gene end was trimmed by 6 bases and the J gene end by 0 bases; junction bases not matched to a gene: 5. CDR1 and CDR2 from the germline V gene are LGHNA and YNFKEQ. The CDR3, as DNA: TGTGCCAGCAGAGAGGGACAGGGGTACTCTGGGGCCAACGTCCTGACTTTC. Amino acids: CASREGQGYSGANVLTF.

CDR3 protein: CASSIERGSNIQYF. CDR3 sequence (DNA): TGTGCCAGTAGTATAGAAAGAGGGTCTAACATTCAGTACTTC. The rearrangement joins TRBV19 to TRBJ2-4; possible D gene TRBD2, 5 bases. V was cut by 0 bases and J by 7 bases, with 10 bases left in between. This CDR3 comprises 14 residues. The germline CDR1 and CDR2 sequences are LNHDA and SQIVND (reference sequence).

The chain is built from TRBV11-2 and TRBJ2-7; D not certain. The CDR3 has 16 amino acids. Germline assignment: CDR1 SGHAT and CDR2 FQNNGV. V lost 1 base and J 2 bases, leaving 15 bases between the germline ends. The DNA for the CDR3 is TGTGCCAGCAGCTTAGCGTCTTCAGGTCCAGCCTACGAGCAGTACTTC. The encoded protein is CASSLASSGPAYEQYF.

The rearrangement joins TRBV28 to TRBJ1-2; TRBD1 is a possible D gene (5 bases). CDR3 size: 15 residues. The V end was cut by 4 bases, the J end by 4 bases, with 16 bases between. Germline-derived CDR1 and CDR2 are MDHEN and SYDVKM. The CDR3 is CASSSKQAGFYGYTF. The DNA of the CDR3 is TGTGCCAGCAGTTCAAAACAGGCGGGGTTCTATGGCTACACCTTC.

This sequence joins TRBV5-1 and TRBJ2-1, with 9 bases matching TRBD2. This CDR3 has 18 amino acids. Germline CDR1 and CDR2: SGHRS and YFSETQ. V gave up 3 bases and J gave up 1 base; unmatched junction bases: 11. DNA of the CDR3: TGCGCCAGCAGCTCCCCCCTAGCGGGATTTGATTCCTACAATGAGCAGTTCTTC. This gives the protein CASSSPLAGFDSYNEQFF. Supplemented by reference TRBV5-1 and TRBJ2-1, the full variable domain reads KAGVTQTPRYLIKTRGQQVTLSCSPISGHRSVSWYQQTPGQGLQFLFEYFSETQRNKGNFPGRFSGRQFSNSRSEMNVSTLELGDSALYLCASSSPLAGFDSYNEQFFGPGTRLTVL.

V gene TRBV5-4 combines with J gene TRBJ1-4, with TRBD1 matching over 8 bases. This CDR3 is built from 15 residues. Trimming took 0 bases from V and 8 from J; bases not matched to a gene: 6. CDR1 SGHNT and CDR2 YYREEE come from the germline V gene (reference sequence). As DNA, the CDR3 is TGTGCCAGCAGCTTGGCGTCAGGGGGCGACGAAAAACTGTTTTTT. It codes for CASSLASGGDEKLFF.

V is TRBV6-4 and J is TRBJ2-2; 10 nucleotides line up with TRBD2. V lost 8 bases, J lost 5 bases, and 2 bases stayed unmatched. This CDR3 comprises 13 residues. CDR1 and CDR2 from the germline V gene are MRHNA and SNTAGT. Written as DNA, the CDR3 is TGTGCCAGCGGGACTAGCGAAACCGGGGAGCTGTTTTTT. Its translation is CASGTSETGELFF.

The chain carries TRBV7-3 and TRBJ2-5; 7 bases agree with TRBD2. The CDR3 extends over 15 amino acids. Germline values: CDR1 SGHTA, CDR2 FQGTGA. Losses at the gene ends were 0 bases for V and 5 bases for J; bases not matched to a gene: 6. The CDR3 spells CASSLTSGWYETQYF. In DNA form, the CDR3 reads TGTGCCAGCAGCTTAACTAGCGGGTGGTATGAGACCCAGTACTTC. The full variable domain, in which reference TRBV7-3 and TRBJ2-5 provide the parts outside the CDR3, is GAGVSQTPSNKVTEKGKYVELRCDPISGHTALYWYRQSLGQGPEFLIYFQGTGAADDSGLPNDRFFAVRPEGSVSTLKIQRTERGDSAVYLCASSLTSGWYETQYFGPGTRLLVL.

The chain joins TRBV7-9 to TRBJ1-2, with TRBD1 matching 7 bases. The germline gives CDR1 SEHNR, CDR2 FQNEAQ (reference sequence). The CDR3 extends over 13 amino acids. V shed 6 bases and J 4 bases; nucleotides not matched to a gene: 5. The CDR3 nucleotides read TGTGCCAGCAGGGGGGGACAGTCCTATGGCTACACCTTC. Its translation: CASRGGQSYGYTF.

The genes are TRBV4-2 and TRBJ2-2; D unclear. CDR3 length: 14 residues. V was cut by 6 bases and J by 1 base, with 9 bases left in between. CDR1 and CDR2 from the germline V gene are LGHNA and YNFKEQ. In DNA, the CDR3 is TGTGCCAGCAGACCATCAGAGAACACCGGGGAGCTGTTTTTT. Protein product: CASRPSENTGELFF.

This chain joins TRBV11-1 and TRBJ2-7; 14 nucleotides match TRBD2. V shed 5 bases, J shed 2 bases, and the junction held 5 bases outside the gene matches. Germline V gene data show CDR1 as SGHAT and CDR2 as FQDESV (reference sequence). CDR3 size: 16 residues. CDR3 loop: CASSPWGLAGAYEQYF. The CDR3 DNA reads TGTGCCAGCAGCCCCTGGGGACTAGCGGGGGCCTACGAGCAGTACTTC.

The chain recombines TRBV4-1 with TRBJ1-4, with D possibly matching TRBD1 (5 bases). Germline assignment: CDR1 MGHRA and CDR2 YSYEKL. The CDR3 extends over 17 amino acids. V was clipped by 9 bases and J by 0 bases, with 20 bases between them. CDR3 coding DNA: TGCGCCAGTGGTCCCTTGACAGTCCCGACAACTAATGAAAAACTGTTTTTT. Its translation: CASGPLTVPTTNEKLFF.

The chain recombines TRBV28 with TRBJ2-6; 11 bases are a match to TRBD1. The trim removed 3 bases at V and 3 bases at J, leaving 10 bases unmatched. The germline V gene has CDR1 MDHEN and CDR2 SYDVKM. The CDR3 totals 19 residues. The chain's CDR3 is CASSLVRTGGNYGANVLTF. As DNA, the CDR3 is TGTGCCAGCAGTTTGGTACGGACAGGGGGCAATTATGGGGCCAACGTCCTGACTTTC. Full variable domain (outside the CDR3, taken from reference TRBV28 and TRBJ2-6): DVKVTQSSRYLVKRTGEKVFLECVQDMDHENMFWYRQDPGLGLRLIYFSYDVKMKEKGDIPEGYSVSREKKERFSLILESASTNQTSMYLCASSLVRTGGNYGANVLTFGAGSRLTVL.

The gene calls are TRBV28 and TRBJ2-7, with 10 bases aligning to TRBD2. This CDR3 is 16 amino acids long. V gave up 1 base and J gave up 4 bases; unmatched junction bases: 7. Germline V CDR1 and CDR2: MDHEN, SYDVKM. The chain's CDR3 is CASSLSASGRSYEQYF. CDR3 sequence (DNA): TGTGCCAGCAGTTTATCGGCTAGCGGGAGAAGTTACGAGCAGTACTTC.

The count of this clone is one. This chain links TRBV4-1 with TRBJ1-3; 7 nucleotides match TRBD1. The J segment lost 2 bases and the V segment lost 1 base, leaving 5 bases of the junction unmatched. Germline values: CDR1 MGHRA, CDR2 YSYEKL. The CDR3 loop spans 16 amino acids. This chain's CDR3 is CASSQATQGTGNTIYF. The CDR3 DNA follows: TGCGCCAGCAGCCAAGCCACACAGGGGACTGGAAACACCATATATTTT.